The 22 T cell receptor beta chains given below trace back to one sample, sequenced in a study of beta chain features in type 1 diabetes. Sequenced material consisted of expressed TCRB transcripts (all of the isolated RNA was reverse transcribed). Repertoires were generated with immunoSEQ multiplex PCR, while TCRdb's copy carries only in-frame clones and drops some. Among 200,000 to 250,000 clones listed, over 65% were seen once. Sequenced input: naive CD4+ T cells from blood. All receptors come from a man aged 30 to 39 in good health.

This chain uses TRBV10-3 with TRBJ2-5; D might be TRBD1 (6 bases). This CDR3 has 13 residues. Germline V lookup: CDR1 ENHRY, CDR2 SYGVKD. Trimming took 8 bases from V and 5 from J, leaving 15 bases between them. CDR3 region: CAIGPSGEETQYF. In nucleotides, the CDR3 is TGTGCCATCGGGCCGTCAGGGGAGGAGACCCAGTACTTC.

A few counts support this clone. Other DNA variants within this sample encode the same CDR3. The CDR3 loop is CATSRDTNYGYTF. CDR3 bases: TGTGCCACCAGCAGGGACACCAACTATGGCTACACCTTC. V usage is TRBV15 and J usage is TRBJ1-2; D may be TRBD1 (5 bases). The CDR3 covers 13 residues. Germline V CDR1 and CDR2: LNHNV, YYDKDF (reference sequence). The V end was cut by 3 bases, the J end by 2 bases, with 7 bases between.

V gene TRBV29-1 combines with J gene TRBJ1-2, with unresolved D. Germline V gene sequence: CDR1 SQVTM, CDR2 ANQGSEA. The CDR3 is 11 amino acids. V was cut by 2 bases and J by 8 bases, with 9 bases left in between. The DNA of the CDR3 is TGCAGCGTTGAATGGGCCCTCGGCTACACCTTC. Translation gives CSVEWALGYTF.

This CDR3 is CAWSVFQNEQFF. The DNA of the CDR3 is TGTGCCTGGAGTGTATTTCAAAATGAGCAGTTCTTC. V and J are TRBV30 and TRBJ2-1; D gene unclear. CDR1 GTSNPN and CDR2 SVGIG come from the germline V gene (reference sequence). The V end was cut by 0 bases, the J end by 7 bases, with 7 bases between. The CDR3 runs 12 residues. The entire variable domain, with the rest obtained from reference TRBV30 and TRBJ2-1, is as follows: SQTIHQWPATLVQPVGSPLSLECTVEGTSNPNLYWYRQAAGRGLQLLFYSVGIGQISSEVPQNLSASRPQDRQFILSSKKLLLSDSGFYLCAWSVFQNEQFFGPGTRLTVL.

As for this clone: Other DNA sequences of this sample code for an identical CDR3. V and J are TRBV5-1 and TRBJ2-5; no clear D. This CDR3 has 13 amino acids. V lost 4 bases, J lost 2 bases, and 9 bases lay in between. Germline V CDR1 and CDR2: SGHRS, YFSETQ. The DNA of the CDR3 is TGCGCCAGCAGCCCGGACCGGCAAGAGACCCAGTACTTC. The encoded protein is CASSPDRQETQYF.

V and J are TRBV2 and TRBJ2-1; D is ambiguous. Trimming shortened V by 7 bases and J by 0 bases, and 7 bases separated the two germline ends. This CDR3 has 13 amino acids. The germline V gene encodes CDR1 SNHLY and CDR2 FYNNEI. The CDR3 DNA reads as TGTGCCAGCAATCCGAGCTCCTACAATGAGCAGTTCTTC. This translates into CASNPSSYNEQFF. The variable domain in full, completed from reference TRBV2 and TRBJ2-1, reads EPEVTQTPSHQVTQMGQEVILRCVPISNHLYFYWYRQILGQKVEFLVSFYNNEISEKSEIFDDQFSVERPDGSNFTLKIRSTKLEDSAMYFCASNPSSYNEQFFGPGTRLTVL.

This clone was seen only a few times. This chain uses TRBV29-1 with TRBJ1-3; maybe TRBD1 (5 bases). CDR1 is SQVTM and CDR2 is ANQGSEA in the germline V gene. V was clipped by 7 bases and J by 4 bases, with 17 bases between them. The CDR3 has 14 amino acids. The CDR3 DNA sequence: TGCAGCGCCCGACTCGACAGTAAAGGAAACACCATATATTTT. This encodes CSARLDSKGNTIYF. Using reference TRBV29-1 and TRBJ1-3 for the parts outside the CDR3, the full variable domain is SAVISQKPSRDICQRGTSLTIQCQVDSQVTMMFWYRQQPGQSLTLIATANQGSEATYESGFVIDKFPISRPNLTFSTLTVSNMSPEDSSIYLCSARLDSKGNTIYFGEGSWLTVV.

V usage is TRBV2 and J usage is TRBJ2-1; the D gene is possibly TRBD2 (5 bases). Per germline, CDR1 SNHLY and CDR2 FYNNEI. Between the trimmed V and J ends, which lost 0 bases and 6 bases, there was a span of 6 bases. The CDR3 is 13 residues long. DNA for the CDR3: TGTGCCAGCAGTGAAGCGCGGGTCAATGAGCAGTTCTTC. This codes for CASSEARVNEQFF.

The rearrangement uses TRBV19 and TRBJ1-2; TRBD1 might be the D (5 bases). Germline V gene sequence: CDR1 LNHDA, CDR2 SQIVND (reference sequence). The V end lost 3 bases, the J end lost 8 bases, and 19 bases lay between the germline ends. The CDR3 totals 15 residues. The CDR3 is CASSIGGGGVRGYTF. CDR3 in DNA: TGTGCCAGTAGTATCGGAGGCGGGGGAGTACGCGGCTACACCTTC.

This clone occurred once. This chain joins TRBV11-2 and TRBJ2-1, with TRBD2 matching over 9 bases. The V segment lost 6 bases and the J segment 4 bases; nucleotides outside the gene matches: 1. Germline V gives CDR1 SGHAT, CDR2 FQNNGV. CDR3 size: 13 residues. CDR3 loop: CASSLAGYNEQFF. The CDR3 DNA reads TGTGCCAGCAGTCTAGCGGGGTACAATGAGCAGTTCTTC.

In this sample, this clone turned up a few times. The rearrangement joins TRBV25-1 to TRBJ1-2, with 9 bases lining up with TRBD1. Germline-derived CDR1 and CDR2 are MGHDK and SYGVNS. J was trimmed by 8 bases and V by 6 bases; bases with no gene match: 13. This CDR3 has 15 residues. This CDR3 reads CASRGDRGFQGGYTF. The CDR3 DNA is TGTGCCAGCAGAGGTGACAGGGGGTTTCAGGGCGGCTACACCTTC.

The J gene is TRBJ2-6, the V gene TRBV5-4; the D gene is possibly TRBD1 (6 bases). This CDR3 is built from 17 residues. Trimming took 3 bases from V and 2 from J, leaving 15 bases between them. Germline CDR1 is SGHNT and CDR2 is YYREEE (reference sequence). The CDR3 region is CASSSGQGLTGANVLTF. In nucleotides, the CDR3 is TGTGCCAGCAGCTCGGGACAAGGGTTGACTGGGGCCAACGTCCTGACTTTC.

This rearrangement joins TRBV28 to TRBJ1-1; D is unresolved. This CDR3 is 13 amino acids long. With 5 bases removed from V and 1 base from J, the gap between germline ends came to 8 bases. Germline V gene sequence: CDR1 MDHEN, CDR2 SYDVKM. The CDR3 nucleotides are TGTGCCAGCAGTCCCAGACAGAACACTGAAGCTTTCTTT. Its translation: CASSPRQNTEAFF.

This clone was seen a handful of times. V and J are TRBV28 and TRBJ1-5; D remains unclear. The germline V gene encodes CDR1 MDHEN and CDR2 SYDVKM. Trimming left V 7 bases short and J 5 bases short, with 6 bases between. This CDR3 has 11 amino acids. CDR3 DNA sequence: TGTGCCAGCACTAGGGATCAGCCCCAGCATTTT. Encoded protein: CASTRDQPQHF.

This clone has a single count. This chain uses TRBV27 with TRBJ2-3; D possibly corresponds to TRBD2 (5 bases). The CDR3 runs to 15 residues. Trimming removed 5 bases at V and 7 bases at J, with 19 bases between. Germline V gives CDR1 MNHEY, CDR2 SMNVEV (reference sequence). The CDR3, as DNA: TGTGCCAGCAGTAGAGGGTGGCGTCTCGGAAATACGCAGTATTTT. Protein: CASSRGWRLGNTQYF.

The chain links TRBV27 to TRBJ2-4; 8 bases line up with TRBD1. Trimming removed 2 bases from V and 9 bases from J; junction bases left unmatched: 6. CDR3 length: 14 amino acids. The germline V gene encodes CDR1 MNHEY and CDR2 SMNVEV (reference sequence). The DNA of the CDR3 is TGTGCCAGCAGTTTAGAGACAGGGGTCGGCATTCAGTACTTC. It is translated as CASSLETGVGIQYF.

The chain has TRBV4-3 and TRBJ2-2; 8 bases are a match to TRBD2. The length of the CDR3 is 17 residues. The germline CDR1 and CDR2 sequences are LGHNA and YSLEER. V lost 0 bases, J lost 2 bases, and 5 bases stayed unmatched. In nucleotides, the CDR3 is TGCGCCAGCAGCCAAGAATTAGCGGGGCTAAACACCGGGGAGCTGTTTTTT. Protein sequence: CASSQELAGLNTGELFF.

Only a few counts were recorded for this clone. The chain links TRBV29-1 to TRBJ2-1; D possibly uses TRBD1 or TRBD2 (5 bases each). This CDR3 is 13 amino acids long. Trimming cost V 4 bases and J 7 bases, with 14 bases left between them. Germline V CDR1 and CDR2: SQVTM, ANQGSEA. The CDR3 sequence: CSVAGRSRNEQFF. The CDR3 DNA sequence: TGCAGCGTTGCGGGGCGGAGCCGGAATGAGCAGTTCTTC.

This clone has just a few counts. The genes are TRBV7-2 and TRBJ2-7; no definite D call. The CDR3 has 11 amino acids. V was cut by 3 bases and J by 12 bases, with 12 bases left in between. Germline loops: CDR1 SGHTA, CDR2 FQGNSA. DNA of the CDR3: TGTGCCAGCAGCTTTTCCACGTTATCGTACTTC. Protein: CASSFSTLSYF.

CDR3 in DNA: TGCAGCGTTGTGGCAACTAATGAAAAACTGTTTTTT. This encodes CSVVATNEKLFF. The J gene is TRBJ1-4, the V gene TRBV29-1; D remains unclear. With 4 bases removed from V and 0 bases from J, the gap between germline ends came to 3 bases. This CDR3 region has 12 residues. Germline-derived CDR1 and CDR2 are SQVTM and ANQGSEA.

The chain employs TRBV7-2 and TRBJ2-5; possible D gene TRBD1, 6 bases. The CDR3 spans 14 residues. Trimming stripped 5 bases from V and 1 base from J, with 11 bases between. Germline values: CDR1 SGHTA, CDR2 FQGNSA. CDR3 in amino acids: CASSRTAIQETQYF. CDR3 in DNA: TGTGCCAGCAGCCGGACAGCTATCCAAGAGACCCAGTACTTC.

A note on this clone: Compared with germline, one end of the junction differs, possibly owing to a read error. The chain has TRBV9 and TRBJ1-1, with D perhaps matching TRBD1 (5 bases). Per the germline V gene, CDR1 is SGDLS and CDR2 is YYNGEE. The CDR3 is 14 residues long. The CDR3: CASSFDSMNTEAFF. The CDR3 coding sequence is TGCGCCAGCAGTTTTGACAGCATGAACACTGAAGCTTTCTTT.